This T cell receptor (beta chain) was identified in a study of OX40 agonist ivuxolimab in advanced cancers. Generated by immunoSEQ multiplex PCR, the TCRdb table keeps only in-frame clones and is missing some. Counted here are about 36,000 clones, roughly 84% occurring once; the ten biggest clones make up roughly 11%. V shed 10 bases and J shed 7 bases, with 16 bases lying between them. Germline CDR1 and CDR2: MNHEY and SVGAGI. The CDR3 runs to 12 residues. The receptor was derived from an adult with an advanced solid tumor such as melanoma, head and neck, liver or kidney cancer. The source material was CD4+ or CD8+ T cells sorted from blood, sampled in a trial of the OX40 agonist ivuxolimab. The chain links TRBV6-5 to TRBJ1-1; D uncertain. CDR3 nucleotides: TGTGCCATCAGATCAGACCGCGTTGAAGCTTTCTTT. This codes for CAIRSDRVEAFF.